A single T cell receptor (beta chain) is shown here with its context. This entry belongs to a study of control samples from healthy donors and cancer patients. The repertoire was sequenced with immunoSEQ multiplex PCR; TCRdb's copy has only in-frame clones and lacks some. In the table there are under 150,000 clones, about 87% of which are singletons. CDR3 length equals 16 residues. The germline V and J ends were trimmed by 6 bases and 1 base, with 18 bases remaining between them. The V gene's germline CDR1 is LNHDA and CDR2 SQIVND (reference sequence). The TCR sequence derives from a man aged 55 to 70 in good health. The chain joins TRBV19 to TRBJ1-1; D uncertain. Sequencing was carried out using blood. The CDR3 region has the DNA TGTGCCAGTAGCCTCGGGCGGGTTCTCTCGAACACTGAAGCTTTCTTT. It translates to CASSLGRVLSNTEAFF. The variable domain in full, with the rest retrieved from reference TRBV19 and TRBJ1-1, is DGGITQSPKYLFRKEGQNVTLSCEQNLNHDAMYWYRQDPGQGLRLIYYSQIVNDFQKGDIAEGYSVSREKKESFPLTVTSAQKNPTAFYLCASSLGRVLSNTEAFFGQGTRLTVV.